These 13 T cell receptor beta chains share one sample of origin, sequenced in a study of Graves' ophthalmopathy and Graves' hyperthyroidism. Investigators amplified TCR beta CDR3 regions from RNA transcripts. Investigators did first-round RT-PCR with HTBI primers, then second-round multiplex PCR. In TCRdb, the multiplex PCR reads were re-called with MiXCR into one record per CDR3 protein. The sample records about 400,000 distinct CDR3 sequences, about 16% being singletons. The specimen was peripheral blood. The receptors shown here come from a woman between 18 and 29 years old with Graves' ophthalmopathy.

This chain connects TRBV18 to TRBJ1-1, with D possibly matching TRBD1 (5 bases). The CDR3 is made up of 16 amino acids. Trimming took off 3 bases at V and 6 bases at J, with 20 bases between the two ends. Looked up from germline, CDR1 is KGHSH and CDR2 is LQKENI. The DNA of the CDR3 is TGTGCCAGCTCACCGTTGGACAATCGGGCTTCGGCTGAAGCTTTCTTT. It translates to CASSPLDNRASAEAFF.

Ten or more counts support this clonotype. J is TRBJ2-7 and V is TRBV11-2; TRBD2 matches at 8 bases. With V trimmed by 5 bases and J by 0 bases, 12 bases remained unmatched. Germline V gene lookup returns CDR1 SGHAT and CDR2 FQNNGV. This CDR3 spans 17 amino acids. The CDR3 loop is CASSPGRGGEHSYEQYF. The CDR3 DNA sequence: TGTGCCAGCAGCCCAGGCCGGGGGGGGGAACACTCCTACGAGCAGTACTTC.

The genes are TRBV6-2 or TRBV6-3 and TRBJ2-3; either TRBD1 or TRBD2 may fit D (5 bases each). The CDR3 length is 15 residues. From germline, CDR1 is MNHEY and CDR2 SVGEGT. With 4 bases removed from V and 0 bases from J, the gap between germline ends came to 11 bases. CDR3 residues: CASSFLRGSTDTQYF. For the CDR3, the DNA is TGTGCCAGCAGTTTCCTTCGGGGCAGCACAGATACGCAGTATTTT.

This clonotype was found many times. V and J are TRBV7-8 and TRBJ2-3; no clear D gene. Germline CDR1 is SGHVS and CDR2 is FQNEAQ. With 5 bases removed from V and 2 bases from J, the gap between germline ends came to 2 bases. The CDR3 sequence is 11 residues long. As DNA, the CDR3 is TGTGCCAGCAGCCCCACAGATACGCAGTATTTT. It is translated as CASSPTDTQYF. The variable domain in full, with the rest retrieved from reference TRBV7-8 and TRBJ2-3, is GAGVSQSPRYKVAKRGQDVALRCDPISGHVSLFWYQQALGQGPEFLTYFQNEAQLDKSGLPSDRFFAERPEGSVSTLKIQRTQQEDSAVYLCASSPTDTQYFGPGTRLTVL.

In its sample, this clonotype was seen many times. V usage is TRBV28 and J usage is TRBJ1-3, with no clear D. Trimming pared 3 bases from V and 3 bases from J, leaving 3 bases between. This CDR3 has 12 residues. CDR1 is MDHEN, CDR2 SYDVKM, per germline. The chain's CDR3 is CASSFDGNTIYF. CDR3 nucleotides: TGTGCCAGCAGTTTCGATGGAAACACCATATATTTT.

This clonotype has at least ten counts. The chain recombines TRBV6-5 with TRBJ1-1; the D is unclear. With 6 bases removed from V and 1 base from J, the gap between germline ends came to 9 bases. This CDR3 contains 13 residues. Germline lookup yields CDR1 MNHEY and CDR2 SVGAGI. CDR3 bases: TGTGCCAGCAGCCTCACCTGGAACACTGAAGCTTTCTTT. Translating it yields CASSLTWNTEAFF.

This clonotype was recorded many times. A much larger clone differs from this one at a single base, so this may be a read error. The rearrangement joins TRBV28 to TRBJ1-1; D unresolved. The CDR3 has 13 residues. From germline, CDR1 is MDHEN and CDR2 SYDVKM. CDR3 amino acids: CANSSLMNTEAFF. The CDR3 nucleotides read TGTGCCAACAGTTCCCTCATGAACACTGAAGCTTTCTTT.

The V gene is TRBV27, the J gene TRBJ1-6, with TRBD1 identical over 7 bases. The CDR3 loop spans 17 amino acids. J lost 0 bases, V lost 6 bases, and 8 bases had no gene match. Germline loops: CDR1 MNHEY, CDR2 SMNVEV (reference sequence). CDR3: CASRQDRRPSYNSPLHF. CDR3 DNA sequence: TGTGCCAGCAGACAGGACAGGCGACCCTCCTATAATTCACCCCTCCACTTT.

This clonotype was detected many times. The chain links TRBV7-3 to TRBJ1-1, with 10 bases identical to TRBD1. This CDR3 region has 20 residues. The trim removed 0 bases at V and 0 bases at J, leaving 13 bases unmatched. CDR1 and CDR2 from the germline V gene are SGHTA and FQGTGA. The CDR3 region has the DNA TGTGCCAGCAGCTTAACTAAGGTCCGGGACAGGGGTCCCATGAACACTGAAGCTTTCTTT. Protein sequence: CASSLTKVRDRGPMNTEAFF.

This clonotype was seen more than once but under ten times. The chain links TRBV3-1 to TRBJ2-5, with 9 bases fitting TRBD1. CDR1 and CDR2 from the germline V gene are LGHDT and YNNKEL (reference sequence). This CDR3 has 15 amino acids. Trimming took 2 bases from V and 5 from J; bases not matched to a gene: 6. The CDR3 DNA reads TGTGCCAGCAGCCAACTGGGACAGGGTAGGGAGACCCAGTACTTC. Translation gives CASSQLGQGRETQYF.

The genes are TRBV6-1 and TRBJ2-5, with 7 nucleotides matching TRBD2. The CDR3 length is 14 residues. V lost 6 bases and J lost 3; bases outside the gene matches: 7. Per germline, CDR1 MNHNS and CDR2 SASEGT. CDR3 DNA sequence: TGTGCCAGCAGAGACAACGGACTAGAAGAGACCCAGTACTTC. Protein: CASRDNGLEETQYF.

This clonotype appeared many times. This rearrangement joins TRBV9 to TRBJ2-5; 9 nucleotides agree with TRBD2. This CDR3 region has 16 residues. The V gene end was trimmed by 0 bases and the J gene end by 1 base; junction bases not matched to a gene: 4. Germline lookup yields CDR1 SGDLS and CDR2 YYNGEE. The CDR3 DNA reads TGTGCCAGCAGCGTAGCGGCGACTAGCGGCCAAGAGACCCAGTACTTC. Residues: CASSVAATSGQETQYF.

There are many counts of this clonotype. The chain has TRBV28 and TRBJ2-5; 9 positions agree with TRBD2. Per germline, CDR1 MDHEN and CDR2 SYDVKM. The V gene end was trimmed by 2 bases and the J gene end by 1 base; junction bases not matched to a gene: 2. This CDR3 comprises 15 residues. The CDR3 nucleotides read TGTGCCAGCAGTTTAGGGGGACTAGCCCAAGAGACCCAGTACTTC. The encoded protein is CASSLGGLAQETQYF. Full variable domain (rest looked up from reference TRBV28 and TRBJ2-5): DVKVTQSSRYLVKRTGEKVFLECVQDMDHENMFWYRQDPGLGLRLIYFSYDVKMKEKGDIPEGYSVSREKKERFSLILESASTNQTSMYLCASSLGGLAQETQYFGPGTRLLVL.